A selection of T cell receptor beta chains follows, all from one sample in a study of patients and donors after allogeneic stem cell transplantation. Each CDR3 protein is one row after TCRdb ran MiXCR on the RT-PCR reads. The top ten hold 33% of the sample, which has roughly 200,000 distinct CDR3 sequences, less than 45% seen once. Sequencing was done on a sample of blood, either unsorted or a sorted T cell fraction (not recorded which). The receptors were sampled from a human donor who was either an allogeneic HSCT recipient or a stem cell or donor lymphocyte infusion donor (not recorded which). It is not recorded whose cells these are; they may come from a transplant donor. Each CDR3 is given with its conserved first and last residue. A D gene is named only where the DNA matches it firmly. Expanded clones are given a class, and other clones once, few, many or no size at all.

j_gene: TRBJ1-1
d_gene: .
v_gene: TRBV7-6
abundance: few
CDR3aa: CASSLTPQEGVRAFF
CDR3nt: TGTGCCAGCAGCTTGACCCCGCAAGAAGGGGTTCGAGCTTTCTTT

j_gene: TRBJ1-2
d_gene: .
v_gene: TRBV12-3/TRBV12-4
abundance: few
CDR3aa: CASSPGGGRGVGYTF
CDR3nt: TGTGCCAGCAGTCCGGGAGGGGGAAGGGGAGTGGGCTACACCTTC

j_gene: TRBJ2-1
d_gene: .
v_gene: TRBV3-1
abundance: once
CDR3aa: CASSQMGYNEQFF
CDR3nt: TGTGCCAGCAGCCAGATGGGGTACAATGAGCAGTTCTTC

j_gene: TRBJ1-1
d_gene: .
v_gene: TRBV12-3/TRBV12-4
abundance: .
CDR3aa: CAIATGNTEAFF
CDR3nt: TGTGCCATCGCGACAGGGAACACTGAAGCTTTCTTT

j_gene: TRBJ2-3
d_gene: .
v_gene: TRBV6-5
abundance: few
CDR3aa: CASSYSRTVDTQYF
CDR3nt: TGTGCCAGCAGTTACTCCCGGACAGTAGATACGCAGTATTTT

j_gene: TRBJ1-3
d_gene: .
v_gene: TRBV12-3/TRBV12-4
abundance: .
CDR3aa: CASSLAFQESGNTIYF
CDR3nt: TGTGCCAGCAGTTTAGCGTTCCAGGAATCTGGAAACACCATATATTTT

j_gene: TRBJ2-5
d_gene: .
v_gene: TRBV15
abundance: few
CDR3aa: CATSFNRDGETQYF
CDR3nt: TGTGCCACCAGCTTCAACAGGGACGGAGAGACCCAGTACTTC

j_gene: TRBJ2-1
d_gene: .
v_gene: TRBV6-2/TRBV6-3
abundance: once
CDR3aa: CASSPDSSSSYNEQFF
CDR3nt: TGTGCCAGCAGCCCAGACTCCTCGAGCTCCTACAATGAGCAGTTCTTC

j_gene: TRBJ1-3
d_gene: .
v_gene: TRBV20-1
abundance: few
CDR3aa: CSARNPRDTIYF
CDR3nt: TGCAGTGCCCGCAACCCCAGGGACACCATATATTTT

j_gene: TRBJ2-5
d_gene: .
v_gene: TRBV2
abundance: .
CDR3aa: CASSVGFQETQYF
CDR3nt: TGTGCCAGCAGTGTGGGATTCCAAGAGACCCAGTACTTC

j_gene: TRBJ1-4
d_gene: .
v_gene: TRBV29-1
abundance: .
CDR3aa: CSVGTDLEKLFF
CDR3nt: TGCAGCGTCGGGACGGACCTTGAAAAACTGTTTTTT

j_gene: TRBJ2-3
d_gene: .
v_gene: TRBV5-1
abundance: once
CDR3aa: CASSLDLSRTDTQYF
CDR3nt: TGCGCCAGCAGCTTGGACCTCTCCCGCACAGATACGCAGTATTTT

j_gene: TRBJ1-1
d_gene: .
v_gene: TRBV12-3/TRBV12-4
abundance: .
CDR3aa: CASGRLDTEAFF
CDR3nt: TGTGCCAGCGGGAGGTTGGACACTGAAGCTTTCTTT

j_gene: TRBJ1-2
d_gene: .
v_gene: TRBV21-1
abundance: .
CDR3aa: CASSKAAGGHGYTF
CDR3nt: TGTGCCAGCAGCAAAGCCGCAGGGGGCCATGGCTACACCTTC

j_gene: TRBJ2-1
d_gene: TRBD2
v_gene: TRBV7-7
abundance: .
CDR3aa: CASSLAGEYNEQFF
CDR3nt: TGTGCTAGCAGTCTAGCGGGAGAGTACAATGAGCAGTTCTTC

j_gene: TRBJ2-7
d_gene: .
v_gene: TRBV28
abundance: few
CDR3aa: CASKGGDSYEQYF
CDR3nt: TGTGCCAGCAAGGGCGGGGACTCCTACGAGCAGTACTTC

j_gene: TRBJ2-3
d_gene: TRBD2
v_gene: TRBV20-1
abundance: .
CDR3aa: CSARTSGRGYGTDTQYF
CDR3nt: TGCAGTGCCAGGACTAGCGGGAGAGGATATGGTACAGATACGCAGTATTTT

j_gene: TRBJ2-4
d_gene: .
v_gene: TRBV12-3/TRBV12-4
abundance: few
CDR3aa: CASSPERGTIQYF
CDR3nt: TGTGCCAGCAGCCCCGAGAGGGGCACAATTCAGTACTTC

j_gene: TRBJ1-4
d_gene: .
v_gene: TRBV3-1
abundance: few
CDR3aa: CASSLVLTGGNEKLFF
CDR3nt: TGTGCCAGCAGCTTGGTACTGACAGGCGGTAATGAAAAACTGTTTTTT

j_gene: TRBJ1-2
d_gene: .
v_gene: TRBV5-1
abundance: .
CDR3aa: CASSLWEGYGYTF
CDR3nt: TGCGCCAGCAGCCTCTGGGAGGGCTATGGCTACACCTTC

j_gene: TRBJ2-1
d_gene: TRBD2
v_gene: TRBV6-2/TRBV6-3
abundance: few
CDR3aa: CASRGTSGSYNEQFF
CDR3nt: TGTGCCAGCAGGGGGACTAGCGGTTCCTACAATGAGCAGTTCTTC

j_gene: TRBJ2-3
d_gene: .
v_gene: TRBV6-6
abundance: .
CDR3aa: CASSYSGGPAITDTQYF
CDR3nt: TGTGCCAGCAGTTACTCAGGGGGACCGGCCATCACAGATACGCAGTATTTT

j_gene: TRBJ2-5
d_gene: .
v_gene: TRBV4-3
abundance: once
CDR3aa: CASSQVSGETQYF
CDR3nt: TGCGCCAGCAGCCAAGTTAGTGGAGAGACCCAGTACTTC

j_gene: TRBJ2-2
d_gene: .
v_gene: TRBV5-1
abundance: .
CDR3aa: CASSLLQMNTGELFF
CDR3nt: TGCGCCAGCAGCTTACTACAGATGAACACCGGGGAGCTGTTTTTT

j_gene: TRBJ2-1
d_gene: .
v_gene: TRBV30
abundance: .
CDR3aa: CAWSRDPHEQFF
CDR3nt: TGTGCCTGGAGCCGGGACCCCCATGAGCAGTTCTTC

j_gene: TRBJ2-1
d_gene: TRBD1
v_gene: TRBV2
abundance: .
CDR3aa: CASSVKTGAYNEQFF
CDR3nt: TGTGCCAGCAGTGTTAAGACAGGGGCCTACAATGAGCAGTTCTTC

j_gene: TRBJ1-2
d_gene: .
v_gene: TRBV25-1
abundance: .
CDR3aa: CASSESRPVGGSYGYTF
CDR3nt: TGTGCCAGCAGTGAATCTCGTCCAGTTGGGGGGTCCTATGGCTACACCTTC

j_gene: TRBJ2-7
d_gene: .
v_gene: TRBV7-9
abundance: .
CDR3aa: CASSFGQTPFSYEQYF
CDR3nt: TGTGCCAGCAGTTTCGGACAGACGCCTTTCTCCTACGAGCAGTACTTC

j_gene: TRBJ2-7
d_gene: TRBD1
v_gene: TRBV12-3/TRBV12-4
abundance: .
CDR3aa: CASSSPDRGRDEQYF
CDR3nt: TGTGCCAGCAGTTCCCCGGACAGGGGACGAGACGAGCAGTACTTC

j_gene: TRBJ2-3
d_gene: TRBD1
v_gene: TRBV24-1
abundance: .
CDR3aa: CATSDWGTGRPDTQYF
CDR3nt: TGTGCCACCAGTGATTGGGGGACAGGGAGGCCAGATACGCAGTATTTT

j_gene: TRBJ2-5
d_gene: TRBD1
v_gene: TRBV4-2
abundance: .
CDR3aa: CASSQEGTGVGETQYF
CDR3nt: TGTGCCAGCAGCCAAGAGGGTACAGGGGTGGGCGAGACCCAGTACTTC

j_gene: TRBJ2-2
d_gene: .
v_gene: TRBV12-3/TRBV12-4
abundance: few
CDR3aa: CASSLAGGVTGELFF
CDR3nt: TGTGCCAGCAGTTTAGCCGGCGGGGTTACCGGGGAGCTGTTTTTT

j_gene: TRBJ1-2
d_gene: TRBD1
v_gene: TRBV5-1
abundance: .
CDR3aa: CASSSTTGGNYGYTF
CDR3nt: TGCGCCAGCAGCTCTACGACAGGGGGTAACTATGGCTACACCTTC

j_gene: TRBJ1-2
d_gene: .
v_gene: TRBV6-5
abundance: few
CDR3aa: CASFINLGTAYGYTF
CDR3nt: TGTGCCAGCTTCATTAATCTTGGAACAGCCTATGGCTACACCTTC

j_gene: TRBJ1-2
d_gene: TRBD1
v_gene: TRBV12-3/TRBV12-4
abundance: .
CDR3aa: CASSSSGPGGHGYTF
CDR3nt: TGTGCCAGCAGTTCCTCCGGCCCAGGGGGCCATGGCTACACCTTC

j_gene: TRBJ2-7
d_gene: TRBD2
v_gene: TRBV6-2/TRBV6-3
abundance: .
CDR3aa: CASSYSALAGFHEQYF
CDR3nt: TGTGCCAGCAGTTACTCGGCGCTAGCGGGTTTCCACGAGCAGTACTTC

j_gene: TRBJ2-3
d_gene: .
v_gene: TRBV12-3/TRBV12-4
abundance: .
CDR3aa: CASSFLPPWANSTDTQYF
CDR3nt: TGTGCCAGCAGTTTTCTCCCCCCCTGGGCTAACAGCACAGATACGCAGTATTTT

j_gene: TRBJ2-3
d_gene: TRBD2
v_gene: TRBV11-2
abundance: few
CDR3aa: CASSSGLAATQDTQYF
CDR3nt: TGTGCCAGCAGTTCCGGACTAGCGGCAACACAAGATACGCAGTATTTT

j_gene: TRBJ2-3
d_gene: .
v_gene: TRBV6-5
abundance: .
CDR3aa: CASSYSGTTDTQYF
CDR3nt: TGTGCCAGCAGTTACTCGGGCACCACAGATACGCAGTATTTT

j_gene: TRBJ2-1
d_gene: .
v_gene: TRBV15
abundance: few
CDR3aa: CATSTMSWDDNEQFF
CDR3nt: TGTGCCACCAGCACAATGTCCTGGGATGACAATGAGCAGTTCTTC

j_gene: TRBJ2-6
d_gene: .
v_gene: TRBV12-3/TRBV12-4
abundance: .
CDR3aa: CASSFLTSGANVLTF
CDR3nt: TGTGCCAGCAGTTTCCTAACGTCTGGGGCCAACGTCCTGACTTTC

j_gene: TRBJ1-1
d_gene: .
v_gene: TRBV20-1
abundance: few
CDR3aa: CSAQRQTNTEAFF
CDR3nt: TGCAGTGCTCAAAGACAGACTAACACTGAAGCTTTCTTT

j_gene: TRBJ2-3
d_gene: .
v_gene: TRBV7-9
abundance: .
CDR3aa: CASGWESDTQYF
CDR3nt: TGTGCCAGCGGCTGGGAGTCAGATACGCAGTATTTT

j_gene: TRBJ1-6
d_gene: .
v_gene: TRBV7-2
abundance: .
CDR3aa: CASSSDLLRTYNSPLHF
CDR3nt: TGTGCCAGCAGCTCCGACCTACTGAGGACCTATAATTCACCCCTCCACTTT

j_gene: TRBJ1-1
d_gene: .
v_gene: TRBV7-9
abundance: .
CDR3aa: CASSLEADEAFF
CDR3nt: TGTGCCAGCAGCTTAGAGGCAGATGAAGCTTTCTTT

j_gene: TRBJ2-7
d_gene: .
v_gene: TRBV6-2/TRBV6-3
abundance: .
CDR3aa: CASSYLGPYEQYF
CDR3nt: TGTGCCAGCAGTTACCTTGGCCCCTACGAGCAGTACTTC

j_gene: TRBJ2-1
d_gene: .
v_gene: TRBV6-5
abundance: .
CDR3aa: CASSFSRESIEQFF
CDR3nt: TGTGCCAGCAGTTTCAGCCGGGAGAGTATTGAGCAGTTCTTC

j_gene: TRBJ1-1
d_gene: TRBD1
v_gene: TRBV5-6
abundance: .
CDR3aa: CASSGQGVFNTEAFF
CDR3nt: TGTGCCAGCAGCGGACAGGGTGTCTTTAACACTGAAGCTTTCTTT

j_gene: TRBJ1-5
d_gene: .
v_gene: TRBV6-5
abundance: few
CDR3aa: CASAVLSNQPQHF
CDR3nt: TGTGCCAGCGCGGTTCTTAGCAATCAGCCCCAGCATTTT

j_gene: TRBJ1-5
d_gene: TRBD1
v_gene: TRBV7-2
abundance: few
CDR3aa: CASSLMALTGGLQPQHF
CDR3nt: TGTGCCAGCAGCTTAATGGCCCTGACAGGGGGCCTTCAGCCCCAGCATTTT

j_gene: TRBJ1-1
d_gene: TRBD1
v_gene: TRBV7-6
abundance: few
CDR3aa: CASSSGDSPNTEAFF
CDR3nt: TGTGCCAGCAGCTCCGGGGACAGCCCGAACACTGAAGCTTTCTTT

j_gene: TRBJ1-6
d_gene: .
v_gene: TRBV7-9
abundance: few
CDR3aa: CASTNLRSSYNSPLHF
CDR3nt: TGTGCCAGCACAAACCTCAGGAGCTCCTATAATTCACCCCTCCACTTT

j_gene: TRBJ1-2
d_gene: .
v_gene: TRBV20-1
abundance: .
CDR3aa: CSARDEGDGYTF
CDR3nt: TGCAGTGCTAGAGATGAGGGGGATGGCTACACCTTC

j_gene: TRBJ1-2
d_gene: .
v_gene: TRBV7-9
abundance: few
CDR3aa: CASSISPTSPGGYTF
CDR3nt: TGTGCCAGCAGCATATCGCCAACCTCTCCAGGCGGCTACACCTTC

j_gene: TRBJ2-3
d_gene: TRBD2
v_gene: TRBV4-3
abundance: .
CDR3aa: CASSQVRWREGRTDTQYF
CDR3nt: TGCGCCAGCAGCCAAGTGAGATGGCGGGAGGGCCGGACAGATACGCAGTATTTT

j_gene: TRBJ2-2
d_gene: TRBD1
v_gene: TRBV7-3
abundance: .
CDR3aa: CASSRTGGGTGELFF
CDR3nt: TGTGCCAGCAGCAGGACAGGGGGAGGAACCGGGGAGCTGTTTTTT

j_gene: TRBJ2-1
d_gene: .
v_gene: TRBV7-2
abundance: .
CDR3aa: CASSAALGYNEQFF
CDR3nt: TGTGCCAGCAGCGCGGCACTAGGCTACAATGAGCAGTTCTTC

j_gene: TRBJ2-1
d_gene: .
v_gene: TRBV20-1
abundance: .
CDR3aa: CSALGPTANNEQFF
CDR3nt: TGCAGTGCTCTGGGTCCAACAGCAAACAATGAGCAGTTCTTC

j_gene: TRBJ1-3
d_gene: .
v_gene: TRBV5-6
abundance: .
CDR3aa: CASSGQGSGNTIYF
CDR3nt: TGTGCCAGCAGCGGCCAGGGTTCAGGAAACACCATATATTTT

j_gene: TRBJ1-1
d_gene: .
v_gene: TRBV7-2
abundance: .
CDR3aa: CASSFNPGKPAFF
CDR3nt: TGTGCCAGCAGCTTCAACCCTGGTAAGCCAGCTTTCTTT